The 14 T cell receptor beta chains listed next were all sequenced from one sample in a study of shared clonotypes between healthy human individuals. Produced via immunoSEQ multiplex PCR; TCRdb's table is partial and in-frame only. This sample has some 2.1 million clones, with around 95% found just once. Sequencing used naive CD4+ T cells sorted from blood. Stated subset: CD45RA+ positively selected. All receptors come from a man between 18 and 29 years old in good health.

This chain links TRBV4-1 with TRBJ2-1; D unresolved. The CDR3 runs 14 residues. Germline V gene lookup returns CDR1 MGHRA and CDR2 YSYEKL. V gave up 0 bases and J gave up 1 base, with 4 bases separating them. In DNA form, the CDR3 reads TGCGCCAGCAGCCAAGATAGGTCCTACAATGAGCAGTTCTTC. Translated: CASSQDRSYNEQFF.

This rearrangement joins TRBV18 to TRBJ1-4, with a tentative D call TRBD1 (5 bases). CDR3 size: 14 residues. V lost 0 bases and J 14 bases, leaving 16 bases between the germline ends. Germline V lookup: CDR1 KGHSH, CDR2 LQKENI. In DNA form, the CDR3 reads TGTGCCAGCTCACCACCCATCGACAGAGACTGTCTGTTTTTT. This sequence encodes CASSPPIDRDCLFF.

The V call is TRBV11-1, the J call TRBJ2-5; D might be TRBD1 (5 bases). V lost 9 bases, J lost 3 bases, and 17 bases lay in between. The CDR3 covers 14 residues. Germline loops: CDR1 SGHAT, CDR2 FQDESV (reference sequence). CDR3 in DNA: TGTGCCAGTACGCTTCCGGGCAGGGAAGAGACCCAGTACTTC. Protein sequence: CASTLPGREETQYF.

The gene calls are TRBV28 and TRBJ2-5; TRBD1 or TRBD2 may be the D gene (6 bases each). Germline V gives CDR1 MDHEN, CDR2 SYDVKM. V was cut by 8 bases and J by 2 bases, with 15 bases left in between. CDR3 size: 14 residues. In nucleotides, the CDR3 is TGTGCCAGCGTGGGGGGCGCGAAACAAGAGACCCAGTACTTC. It yields the protein CASVGGAKQETQYF. Full variable domain (remainder filled in from reference TRBV28 and TRBJ2-5): DVKVTQSSRYLVKRTGEKVFLECVQDMDHENMFWYRQDPGLGLRLIYFSYDVKMKEKGDIPEGYSVSREKKERFSLILESASTNQTSMYLCASVGGAKQETQYFGPGTRLLVL.

Concerning this clone: One end of the junction fails to match germline, which may point to a read error. The sample carries other DNA sequences with the same CDR3. This sequence joins TRBV7-9 and TRBJ2-3; 9 nucleotides agree with TRBD2. The CDR3 consists of 13 residues. From germline, CDR1 is SEHNR and CDR2 FQNEAQ (reference sequence). The CDR3 bases are TGTGCCAGCAGTTTAGCGGGGGCAGATACGCAGTATTTT. Protein sequence: CASSLAGADTQYF.

The chain carries TRBV30 and TRBJ2-2, with 8 bases lining up with TRBD1. Germline V CDR1 and CDR2: GTSNPN, SVGIG (reference sequence). V lost 2 bases to trimming and J lost 4 bases; unmatched junction nucleotides: 6. This CDR3 has 15 amino acids. The CDR3: CAWSLDRGGTGELFF. In nucleotides, the CDR3 is TGTGCCTGGAGTCTTGACAGGGGAGGCACCGGGGAGCTGTTTTTT.

The chain carries TRBV5-1 and TRBJ2-2, with 14 bases lining up with TRBD2. The ends lost 5 bases at V and 6 bases at J; junction bases unmatched: 0. The CDR3 is 14 residues long. CDR1 and CDR2 from the germline V gene are SGHRS and YFSETQ. Written as DNA, the CDR3 is TGCGCCAGCAGGGGACTAGCGGGAGCCGGGGAGCTGTTTTTT. It is translated as CASRGLAGAGELFF.

This chain joins TRBV7-8 and TRBJ2-1, with 11 bases fitting TRBD2. The CDR3 consists of 16 residues. Germline CDR1 and CDR2: SGHVS and FQNEAQ. V lost 5 bases to trimming and J lost 3 bases; unmatched junction nucleotides: 6. DNA of the CDR3: TGTGCCAGCAGCCCCGCGGGACTAGCGGTCTACAATGAGCAGTTCTTC. It is translated as CASSPAGLAVYNEQFF.

The V and J genes are TRBV10-3 and TRBJ2-7, with 9 bases fitting TRBD2. CDR3 length equals 15 residues. Germline values: CDR1 ENHRY, CDR2 SYGVKD. Trimming at V came to 3 bases and at J to 3 bases, leaving 6 bases not matched to a gene. CDR3 nucleotides: TGTGCCATCAGTGAAGGCCTAGCGGGAATCTACGAGCAGTACTTC. It codes for CAISEGLAGIYEQYF.

The J gene is TRBJ1-3, the V gene TRBV6-1; unclear D gene. Germline CDR1 is MNHNS and CDR2 is SASEGT. This CDR3 is built from 15 residues. V lost 1 base to trimming and J lost 2 bases, with 9 bases between them. This CDR3 is CASSEVAGTGNTIYF. The DNA for the CDR3 is TGTGCCAGCAGTGAAGTCGCGGGGACTGGAAACACCATATATTTT.

The gene calls are TRBV29-1 and TRBJ2-5; 9 nucleotides agree with TRBD2. Germline lookup yields CDR1 SQVTM and CDR2 ANQGSEA. The CDR3 extends over 14 amino acids. J gave up 2 bases and V 8 bases, and 9 bases lay outside the gene matches. The CDR3 sequence is CSTTSGGRQETQYF. DNA of the CDR3: TGCAGCACCACCAGCGGGGGGAGGCAAGAGACCCAGTACTTC.

Notes on this clone: The same CDR3 can be traced to other DNA sequences in this sample. The chain carries TRBV12-5 and TRBJ2-1, with 7 bases fitting TRBD2. The germline V gene has CDR1 LGHNT and CDR2 FRNRAP. After removal of 3 bases from V and 0 bases from J, the junction contained 2 bases not matched to a gene. This CDR3 contains 15 residues. The CDR3 sequence is CASGFGGSSYNEQFF. The CDR3 DNA follows: TGTGCTAGTGGTTTCGGCGGGAGCTCCTACAATGAGCAGTTCTTC.

This chain joins TRBV10-2 and TRBJ2-7; perhaps TRBD1 as D (6 bases). Germline V gives CDR1 WSHSY, CDR2 SAAADI. CDR3 size: 16 residues. Trimming shortened V by 0 bases and J by 6 bases, and 18 bases separated the two germline ends. The DNA for the CDR3 is TGCGCCAGCAGTGAGTCGACAACCCAATGGGGGCTCGAGCAGTACTTC. Translation: CASSESTTQWGLEQYF.

The V and J genes are TRBV6-5 and TRBJ1-2; D is uncertain. V was cut by 10 bases and J by 8 bases, with 8 bases left in between. The CDR3 has 9 amino acids. CDR1 and CDR2 from the germline V gene are MNHEY and SVGAGI. The CDR3 DNA is TGTGCCAACCCGAACGGCTACACCTTC. Protein sequence: CANPNGYTF.